This record concerns one T cell receptor (beta chain) sequence. About 0.5 to 1 ug RNA was reverse transcribed with random hexamers. TCRdb fed the immunoSEQ multiplex PCR reads into MiXCR, producing one record per CDR3 protein. In the table there are fewer than 200,000 distinct CDR3 sequences, 85% to 95% of which are singletons. The sample is drawn from a study of CD8 T cells in Susac syndrome. Trimming cost V 1 base and J 9 bases, with 11 bases left between them. CDR1 is SGHNT, CDR2 YYREEE, per germline (reference sequence). The length of the CDR3 is 14 residues. Negative magnetic isolation gave CD8+ and CD4+ cells; FACS enriched CD8+ TEMRA.

The source material was CD8+ T cells from PBMCs. This chain links TRBV5-4 with TRBJ1-6, with D possibly TRBD1 on 5 matching bases. This sequence was found in a human donor with multiple sclerosis. This CDR3 reads CASSLSQGSSPLHF. The CDR3 DNA is TGTGCCAGCAGCTTGTCTCAGGGTAGTTCACCCCTCCACTTT.